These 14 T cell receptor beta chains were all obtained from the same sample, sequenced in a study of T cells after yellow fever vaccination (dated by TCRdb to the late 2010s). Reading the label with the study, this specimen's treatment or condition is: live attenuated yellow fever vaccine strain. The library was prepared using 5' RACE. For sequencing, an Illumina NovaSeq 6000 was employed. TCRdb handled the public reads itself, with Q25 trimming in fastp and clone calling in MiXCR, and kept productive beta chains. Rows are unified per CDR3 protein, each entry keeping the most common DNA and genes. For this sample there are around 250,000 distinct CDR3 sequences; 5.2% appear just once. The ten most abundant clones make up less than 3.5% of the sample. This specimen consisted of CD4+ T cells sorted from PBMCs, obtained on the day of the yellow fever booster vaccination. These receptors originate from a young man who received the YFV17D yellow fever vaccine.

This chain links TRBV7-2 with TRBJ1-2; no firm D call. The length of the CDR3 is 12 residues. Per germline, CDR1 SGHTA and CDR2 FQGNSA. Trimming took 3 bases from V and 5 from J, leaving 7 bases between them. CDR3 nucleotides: TGTGCCAGCAGCTTCGACGAGTATGGCTACACCTTC. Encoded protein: CASSFDEYGYTF.

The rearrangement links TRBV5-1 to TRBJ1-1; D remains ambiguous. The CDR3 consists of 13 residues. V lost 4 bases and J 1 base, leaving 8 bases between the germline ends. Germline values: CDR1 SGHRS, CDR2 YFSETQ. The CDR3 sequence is CASSPRRNTEAFF. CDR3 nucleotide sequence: TGCGCCAGCAGCCCAAGAAGGAACACTGAAGCTTTCTTT.

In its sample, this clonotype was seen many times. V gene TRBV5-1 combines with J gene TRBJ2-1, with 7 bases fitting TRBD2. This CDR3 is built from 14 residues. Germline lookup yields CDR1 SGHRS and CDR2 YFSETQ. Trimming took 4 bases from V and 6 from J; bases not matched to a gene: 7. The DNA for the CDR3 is TGCGCCAGCAGCCCCTCCCGGGGGGTCAATGAGCAGTTCTTC. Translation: CASSPSRGVNEQFF.

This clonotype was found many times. CDR3 region: CASSQGLRGFPPDTQYF. CDR3 DNA sequence: TGCGCCAGCAGCCAAGGCTTGCGGGGGTTCCCACCAGATACGCAGTATTTT. V and J are TRBV4-3 and TRBJ2-3, with 7 bases lining up with TRBD2. Trimming removed 1 base from V and 4 bases from J; junction bases left unmatched: 11. This CDR3 is built from 17 residues. Germline loops: CDR1 LGHNA, CDR2 YSLEER.

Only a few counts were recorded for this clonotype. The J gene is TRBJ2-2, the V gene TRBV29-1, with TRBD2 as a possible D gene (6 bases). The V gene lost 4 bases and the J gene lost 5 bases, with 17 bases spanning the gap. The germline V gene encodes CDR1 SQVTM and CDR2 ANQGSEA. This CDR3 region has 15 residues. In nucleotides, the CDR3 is TGCAGCGTTGGTGATCAGGACTATAAGACCGGGGAGCTGTTTTTT. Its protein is CSVGDQDYKTGELFF.

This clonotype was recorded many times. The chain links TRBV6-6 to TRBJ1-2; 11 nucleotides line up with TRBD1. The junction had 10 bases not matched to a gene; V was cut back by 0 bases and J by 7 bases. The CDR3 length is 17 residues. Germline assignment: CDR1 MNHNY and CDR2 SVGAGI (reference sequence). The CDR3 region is CASSYSGQGAPGGGYTF. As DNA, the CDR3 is TGTGCCAGCAGTTACTCTGGACAGGGGGCCCCCGGGGGTGGCTACACCTTC.

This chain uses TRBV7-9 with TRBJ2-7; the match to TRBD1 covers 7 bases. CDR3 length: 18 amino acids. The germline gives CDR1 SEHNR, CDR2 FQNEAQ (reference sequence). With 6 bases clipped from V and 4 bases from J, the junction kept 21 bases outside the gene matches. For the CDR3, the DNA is TGTGCCAGCAGTTTAACCCCAACAGGGGATGCGGGTCTATACGAGCAGTACGTC. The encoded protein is CASSLTPTGDAGLYEQYV.

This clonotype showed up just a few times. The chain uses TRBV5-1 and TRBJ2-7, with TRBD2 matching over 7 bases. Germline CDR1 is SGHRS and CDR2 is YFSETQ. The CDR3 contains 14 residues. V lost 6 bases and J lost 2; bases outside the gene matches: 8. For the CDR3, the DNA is TGCGCCAGCAACACGGGGGGAGGGACCTACGAGCAGTACTTC. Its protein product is CASNTGGGTYEQYF.

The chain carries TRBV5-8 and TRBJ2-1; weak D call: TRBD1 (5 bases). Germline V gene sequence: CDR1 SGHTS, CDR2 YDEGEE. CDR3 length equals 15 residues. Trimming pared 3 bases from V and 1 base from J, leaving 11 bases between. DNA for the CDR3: TGTGCCAGCAGCTCCCGACAGAATTCCTACAATGAGCAGTTCTTC. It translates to CASSSRQNSYNEQFF.

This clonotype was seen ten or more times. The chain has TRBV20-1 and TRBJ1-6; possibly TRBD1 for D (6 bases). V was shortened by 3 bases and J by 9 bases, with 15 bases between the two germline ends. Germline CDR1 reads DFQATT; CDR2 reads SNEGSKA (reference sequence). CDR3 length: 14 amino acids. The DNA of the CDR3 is TGCAGTGCTAGGAGAGACAGGTGGCTTTCACCCCTCCACTTT. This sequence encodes CSARRDRWLSPLHF.

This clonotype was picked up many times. CDR3 protein: CASSVLADTPGTGELFF. The CDR3 region has the DNA TGTGCCAGCAGCGTACTAGCGGACACCCCGGGGACCGGGGAGCTGTTTTTT. The chain recombines TRBV27 with TRBJ2-2, with TRBD2 matching over 8 bases. The CDR3 extends over 17 amino acids. Trimming took 6 bases from V and 5 from J; bases not matched to a gene: 14. Germline assignment: CDR1 MNHEY and CDR2 SMNVEV (reference sequence).

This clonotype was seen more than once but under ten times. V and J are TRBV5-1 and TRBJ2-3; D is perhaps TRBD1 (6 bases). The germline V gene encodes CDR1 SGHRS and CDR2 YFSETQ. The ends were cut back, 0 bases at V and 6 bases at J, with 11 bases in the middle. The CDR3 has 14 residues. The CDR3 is CASSLGGLDDTQYF. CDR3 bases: TGCGCCAGCAGCTTGGGGGGGCTTGACGATACGCAGTATTTT.

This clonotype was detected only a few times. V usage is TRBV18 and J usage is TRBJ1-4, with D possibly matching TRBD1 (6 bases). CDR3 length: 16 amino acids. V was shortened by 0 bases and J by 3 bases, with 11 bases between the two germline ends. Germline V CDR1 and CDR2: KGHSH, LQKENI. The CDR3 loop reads CASSPPSTGPNEKLFF. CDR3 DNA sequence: TGTGCCAGCTCACCACCGTCGACAGGCCCTAATGAAAAACTGTTTTTT.

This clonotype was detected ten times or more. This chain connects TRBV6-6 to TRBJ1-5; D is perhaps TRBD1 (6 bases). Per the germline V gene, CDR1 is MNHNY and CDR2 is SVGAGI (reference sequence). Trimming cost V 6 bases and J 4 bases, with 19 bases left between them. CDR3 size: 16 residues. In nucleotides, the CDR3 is TGTGCCAGCAGCCGCGGTGGGGGGCGTCTAAATCAGCCCCAGCATTTT. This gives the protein CASSRGGGRLNQPQHF.